Included here is one T cell receptor (beta chain) sequence, with context. This CDR3 spans 13 amino acids. V dropped 6 bases and J dropped 3 bases, with 11 bases sitting between them. The V gene's germline CDR1 is MNHNY and CDR2 SVGAGI (reference sequence). Sequencing was performed with immunoSEQ multiplex PCR; in TCRdb, only in-frame clones are kept and a portion is missing. This table holds about 34,000 clones, more than 80% found once. The record originates from a study of blood T cell repertoires in COVID-19. This receptor was identified in a woman in her 70s with acute or convalescent COVID-19. The sequenced sample was peripheral blood. The gene calls are TRBV6-6 and TRBJ1-1; D is uncertain. The CDR3 here is CASRNYEDTEAFF. The CDR3 DNA reads TGTGCCAGCAGAAACTATGAAGACACTGAAGCTTTCTTT.